Listed below are T cell receptor beta chains from one sample, sequenced in a study of blood T cell repertoires in COVID-19. Data came from immunoSEQ multiplex PCR; TCRdb stores just in-frame clones and leaves some out. The repertoire includes roughly 120,000 clones, approximately 84% of them detected once, and 7.5% sits in the top ten. The sample was peripheral blood. The receptors come from a man aged 65 to 85 with active or convalescent COVID-19. Each CDR3 is given with its conserved first and last residue. D genes are given only for firm matches. Some rows have no size entry. The others give once, few or many, or a class for an expanded clone.

once	TRBV24-1	TRBD2	TRBJ2-1	TGTGCCCCTCCTGGGACTAGCGGGAGTATCGTCTCGGACAATGAGCAGTTCTTC	CAPPGTSGSIVSDNEQFF
.	TRBV28	.	TRBJ2-2	TGTGCCAGCAGAAACGACGGAGGGCCTCGGACCGGGGAGCTGTTTTTT	CASRNDGGPRTGELFF
.	TRBV6-5	TRBD2	TRBJ2-3	TGTGCCAGCAGTTATAGCGGGGTTAAAACAGATACGCAGTATTTT	CASSYSGVKTDTQYF
once	TRBV6-1	.	TRBJ1-6	TGTGCCAGCAGTGAATTGCAGGACTCCTATAATTCACCCCTCCACTTT	CASSELQDSYNSPLHF
.	TRBV5-1	.	TRBJ2-3	TGCGCCAGCAGCTTGATTAGCTCTAGCACAGATACGCAGTATTTT	CASSLISSSTDTQYF
.	TRBV28	.	TRBJ2-3	TGTGCCAGCAGCACTAGTGCCCGCACAGATACGCAGTATTTT	CASSTSARTDTQYF
.	TRBV7-2	.	TRBJ2-7	TGTGCCAGCAGCTTATATGCGGGCTCCTACGAGCAGTACTTC	CASSLYAGSYEQYF
.	TRBV6-1	.	TRBJ2-1	TGTGCCAGCAGTGAGCAGTCCAACAATGAGCAGTTCTTC	CASSEQSNNEQFF
once	TRBV30	TRBD1	TRBJ1-1	TGTGCCTGGAGTGCCTGGGACAGGGGCGGAACTGAAGCTTTCTTT	CAWSAWDRGGTEAFF
.	TRBV15	.	TRBJ1-4	TGTGCCACCAGCAGAGGGGGGGGTTTGTTGAGTGAAAAACTGTTTTTT	CATSRGGGLLSEKLFF
.	TRBV6-5	TRBD1	TRBJ1-4	TGTGCCAGCAGGACAGGGCATGGGATTGAAAAACTGTTTTTT	CASRTGHGIEKLFF
.	TRBV7-2	.	TRBJ2-3	TGTGCCAGCAGACCAGGGGTGACAGATACGCAGTATTTT	CASRPGVTDTQYF
.	TRBV2	.	TRBJ2-7	TGTGCCAGTGGCCCACAGACCTACGAGCAGTACTTC	CASGPQTYEQYF
.	TRBV7-2	TRBD2	TRBJ2-1	TGTGCCAGCAGCTTAGTTGTTAGCGGGACCTATTACAATGAGCAGTTCTTC	CASSLVVSGTYYNEQFF
.	TRBV6-2/TRBV6-3	.	TRBJ1-1	TGTGCCAGCAGTCATGCTCAGGGAAGGGGGAACACTGAAGCTTTCTTT	CASSHAQGRGNTEAFF
.	TRBV28	TRBD1	TRBJ1-5	TGTGCCAGCAGTGTAAGGACAGGGGGCTTTCAGCCCCAGCATTTT	CASSVRTGGFQPQHF
.	TRBV3-1/TRBV3-2	.	TRBJ1-1	TGTGCCAGCAGCCGAACTCCGGGGGTGGGCACTGAAGCTTTCTTT	CASSRTPGVGTEAFF
.	TRBV3-1/TRBV3-2	.	TRBJ2-7	TGTGCCAGCAGCCAAGTCCCGCCCGACAGTAGGACTACCTACGAGCAGTACTTC	CASSQVPPDSRTTYEQYF
.	TRBV6-5	TRBD1	TRBJ2-7	TGTGCCAGCAGAACGACAGGGGGCGCGACCGAGCAGTACTTC	CASRTTGGATEQYF
few	TRBV9	TRBD1	TRBJ1-6	TGTGCCAGCAGCCAAGGGGGCATCAGTTCACCCCTCCACTTT	CASSQGGISSPLHF
.	TRBV5-6	.	TRBJ1-2	TGTGCCAGCAGCTTGGTAGGGCAGGGGAATGGCTACACCTTC	CASSLVGQGNGYTF
.	TRBV18	.	TRBJ1-1	TGTGCCAGCTCGACCCTATTAGCAGAGAACACTGAAGCTTTCTTT	CASSTLLAENTEAFF
.	TRBV7-3	.	TRBJ1-1	TGTGCCAGCAGCGTACAGGGTTATACTGAAGCTTTCTTT	CASSVQGYTEAFF
.	TRBV3-1/TRBV3-2	.	TRBJ2-5	TGTGCCAGCAGCCCATCCCCCCGGGACACGACCCGGGGGACCCAGTACTTC	CASSPSPRDTTRGTQYF
.	TRBV4-1	TRBD2	TRBJ2-1	TGCGCCAGCAGCCGAGGGACTAGCGGGAGTCGTCACAATGAGCAGTTCTTC	CASSRGTSGSRHNEQFF
once	TRBV28	.	TRBJ1-5	TGTGCCAGCAGTGTATCCGGAGAAAGCAATCAGCCCCAGCATTTT	CASSVSGESNQPQHF
.	TRBV30	TRBD1	TRBJ1-2	TGTGCCTCCGACCATTGGGGACAGGGGGCTTCAGGGGGCTACACCTTC	CASDHWGQGASGGYTF
.	TRBV5-6	TRBD1	TRBJ1-2	TGTGCCAGCAGCTATCCGGGGTCAGGGGGTTATGGCTACACCTTC	CASSYPGSGGYGYTF
once	TRBV2	TRBD1	TRBJ2-3	TGTGCCAGCAGTCCAGGACAGGCGGACACAGATACGCAGTATTTT	CASSPGQADTDTQYF
.	TRBV24-1	TRBD1	TRBJ1-5	TGTGCCACCAGTGATTCGGGGGGACAGGGGGTCAATCAGCCCCAGCATTTT	CATSDSGGQGVNQPQHF
once	TRBV5-1	.	TRBJ2-2	TGCGCCAGCAGCTTGGTTCCAGGATCGTCCGGGGAGCTGTTTTTT	CASSLVPGSSGELFF